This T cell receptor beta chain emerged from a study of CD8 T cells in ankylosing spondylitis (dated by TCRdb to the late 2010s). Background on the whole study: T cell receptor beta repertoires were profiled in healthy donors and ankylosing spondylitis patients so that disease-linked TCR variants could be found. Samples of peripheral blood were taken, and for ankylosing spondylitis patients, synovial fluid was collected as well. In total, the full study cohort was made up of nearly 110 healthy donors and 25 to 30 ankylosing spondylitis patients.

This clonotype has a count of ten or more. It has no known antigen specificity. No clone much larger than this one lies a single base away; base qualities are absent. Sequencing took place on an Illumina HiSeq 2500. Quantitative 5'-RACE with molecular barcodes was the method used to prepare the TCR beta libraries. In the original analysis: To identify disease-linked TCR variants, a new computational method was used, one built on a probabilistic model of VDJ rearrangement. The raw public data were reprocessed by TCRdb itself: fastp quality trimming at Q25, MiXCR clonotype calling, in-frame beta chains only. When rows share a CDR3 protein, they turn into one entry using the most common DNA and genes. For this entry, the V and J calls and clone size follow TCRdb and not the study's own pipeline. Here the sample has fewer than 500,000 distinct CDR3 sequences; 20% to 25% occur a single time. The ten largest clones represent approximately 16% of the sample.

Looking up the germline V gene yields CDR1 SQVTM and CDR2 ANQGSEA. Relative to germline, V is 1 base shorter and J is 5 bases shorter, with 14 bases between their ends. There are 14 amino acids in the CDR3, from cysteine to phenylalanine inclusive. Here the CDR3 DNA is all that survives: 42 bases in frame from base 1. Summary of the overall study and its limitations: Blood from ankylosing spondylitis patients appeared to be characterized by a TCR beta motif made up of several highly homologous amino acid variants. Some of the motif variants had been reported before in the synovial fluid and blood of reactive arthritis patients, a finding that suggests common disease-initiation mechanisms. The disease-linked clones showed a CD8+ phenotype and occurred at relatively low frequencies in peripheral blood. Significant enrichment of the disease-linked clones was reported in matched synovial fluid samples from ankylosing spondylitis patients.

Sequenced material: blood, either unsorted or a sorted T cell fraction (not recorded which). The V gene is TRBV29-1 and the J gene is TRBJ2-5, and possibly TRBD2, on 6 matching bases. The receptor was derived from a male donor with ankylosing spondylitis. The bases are TGCAGCGTTGAAGGTCTAGGGAGCGGGGAGACCCAGTACTTC. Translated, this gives CSVEGLGSGETQYF.